The next 23 T cell receptor beta chains were all read from a single sample in a study of shared clonotypes between healthy human individuals. CD45RO-negative CD8 cells positively selected for CCR7 made up the naive population, which excluded terminally differentiated effector memory CD45RA+ cells. TCRdb's table, derived via immunoSEQ multiplex PCR, lists solely in-frame clones and lacks some. The table records around 2.1 million clones, about 92% of them present only once. Sequenced sample: naive CD8+ T cells from PBMCs. The receptors shown here come from a man between 18 and 35 years old in good health. Some clones in this sample may be carry-over from other donors' samples.

This rearrangement joins TRBV27 to TRBJ2-3, with D unclear. This CDR3 is 15 amino acids long. CDR1 MNHEY and CDR2 SMNVEV come from the germline V gene (reference sequence). V gave up 4 bases and J gave up 0 bases, with 11 bases separating them. Written as DNA, the CDR3 is TGTGCCAGCAGTTCCGCCGTGAAAAGCACAGATACGCAGTATTTT. It specifies CASSSAVKSTDTQYF.

The CDR3 DNA reads TGTGCCAGCAGTTTCGGTCCCTCTGGGGCCAACGTCCTGACTTTC. Translation gives CASSFGPSGANVLTF. The chain links TRBV27 to TRBJ2-6; D is ambiguous. Trimming took 3 bases from V and 0 from J, leaving 6 bases between them. CDR3 length equals 15 residues. Germline values: CDR1 MNHEY, CDR2 SMNVEV (reference sequence).

This chain links TRBV11-3 with TRBJ2-1; D remains ambiguous. The CDR3 totals 15 residues. CDR1 is SGHNT, CDR2 YENEEA, per germline. Trimming shortened V by 1 base and J by 7 bases, and 14 bases separated the two germline ends. CDR3 DNA: TGTGCCAGCAGCTTAGGGGCAGTATCGTGGAATGAGCAGTTCTTC. Translated, it gives CASSLGAVSWNEQFF.

The chain is built from TRBV28 and TRBJ1-4; D is uncertain. Germline CDR1 MDHEN, CDR2 SYDVKM. V was trimmed by 5 bases and J by 5 bases, leaving 15 bases between them. The CDR3 is made up of 15 amino acids. The CDR3 region is CASSQPREINEKLFF. Here the CDR3 DNA reads TGTGCCAGCAGTCAACCTAGAGAAATCAATGAAAAACTGTTTTTT.

The chain employs TRBV7-6 and TRBJ2-1, with D unresolved. The germline V gene encodes CDR1 SGHVS and CDR2 FNYEAQ. Trimming pared 5 bases from V and 7 bases from J, leaving 9 bases between. There are 12 residues in the CDR3. CDR3: CASSNAGNEQFF. CDR3 coding DNA: TGTGCCAGCAGCAATGCTGGGAATGAGCAGTTCTTC.

The chain is built from TRBV11-2 and TRBJ2-1, with TRBD2 matching 12 bases. The ends lost 1 base at V and 8 bases at J; junction bases unmatched: 15. Germline V gene lookup returns CDR1 SGHAT and CDR2 FQNNGV. The CDR3 covers 19 residues. The DNA of the CDR3 is TGTGCCAGCAGCTTAGGGCTAGCGGGAGGGCCCCTCCATGGCGATGAGCAGTTCTTC. It translates to CASSLGLAGGPLHGDEQFF.

This clone has just one count. The rearrangement links TRBV25-1 to TRBJ2-2; D remains ambiguous. Germline CDR1 MGHDK, CDR2 SYGVNS. This CDR3 contains 15 residues. Deletions cut 3 bases from V and 5 bases from J, with 13 bases between. The CDR3, as DNA: TGTGCCAGCAGTGATCGAAGGGATGGAACCGGGGAGCTGTTTTTT. Translation gives CASSDRRDGTGELFF.

About this clone: Distinct nucleotide sequences in the sample also encode this CDR3. The chain is built from TRBV9 and TRBJ2-7; D gene uncertain. The CDR3 consists of 14 residues. Germline CDR1 and CDR2: SGDLS and YYNGEE. V was pared by 0 bases and J by 0 bases, with 7 bases between. Written as DNA, the CDR3 is TGTGCCAGCAGCGTAGATGGGGTCTCCTACGAGCAGTACTTC. Protein sequence: CASSVDGVSYEQYF.

The chain combines TRBV28 with TRBJ1-5; D remains unclear. V lost 1 base and J 0 bases, leaving 7 bases between the germline ends. CDR3 length: 15 amino acids. The germline V gene has CDR1 MDHEN and CDR2 SYDVKM. For the CDR3, the DNA is TGTGCCAGCAGTTTATTAGTTTATAGCAATCAGCCCCAGCATTTT. This encodes CASSLLVYSNQPQHF.

This clone was observed a few times. Different DNA sequences within this sample yield the same CDR3. The chain is built from TRBV27 and TRBJ1-1; TRBD1 agrees at 7 bases. V shed 2 bases, J shed 5 bases, and the junction held 8 bases outside the gene matches. The CDR3 has 15 amino acids. The germline CDR1 and CDR2 sequences are MNHEY and SMNVEV (reference sequence). Here the CDR3 reads CASSLRTGGGTEAFF. DNA of the CDR3: TGTGCCAGCAGTTTACGGACAGGCGGCGGGACTGAAGCTTTCTTT.

The CDR3 is CASSSYRGNTEAFF. The CDR3 DNA follows: TGCGCCAGCAGCTCCTACCGAGGGAACACTGAAGCTTTCTTT. The gene calls are TRBV5-1 and TRBJ1-1; D remains unclear. Trimming pared 3 bases from V and 1 base from J, leaving 10 bases between. CDR1 and CDR2 from the germline V gene are SGHRS and YFSETQ. This CDR3 is built from 14 residues.

The chain employs TRBV5-1 and TRBJ2-4, with 12 bases identical to TRBD1. Germline CDR1 SGHRS, CDR2 YFSETQ. J lost 3 bases, V lost 1 base, and 8 bases had no gene match. The CDR3 extends over 18 amino acids. The CDR3 DNA reads as TGCGCCAGCAGCTTGCTAGGGACAGGGGGCTTCGGCAAAAACATTCAGTACTTC. It translates to CASSLLGTGGFGKNIQYF.

About this clone itself: Distinct nucleotide sequences in the sample also encode this CDR3. This chain's CDR3 is CASSVLGYGYTF. CDR3 sequence (DNA): TGTGCCAGCAGCGTACTCGGGTATGGCTACACCTTC. The chain joins TRBV9 to TRBJ1-2; D gene uncertain. Trimming stripped 1 base from V and 5 bases from J, with 6 bases between. Per germline, CDR1 SGDLS and CDR2 YYNGEE. The CDR3 extends over 12 amino acids. The variable domain in full, completed from reference TRBV9 and TRBJ1-2, reads DSGVTQTPKHLITATGQRVTLRCSPRSGDLSVYWYQQSLDQGLQFLIQYYNGEERAKGNILERFSAQQFPDLHSELNLSSLELGDSALYFCASSVLGYGYTFGSGTRLTVV.

CDR3 sequence reads: CASSEDRGRWAKNIQYF. CDR3 nucleotide sequence: TGTGCCAGCAGTGAGGACAGGGGTCGTTGGGCCAAAAACATTCAGTACTTC. V is TRBV6-1 and J is TRBJ2-4; TRBD1 matches 9 bases. This CDR3 spans 17 amino acids. Germline V gene sequence: CDR1 MNHNS, CDR2 SASEGT. Losses at the gene ends were 3 bases for V and 1 base for J; bases not matched to a gene: 7.

The chain is built from TRBV7-7 and TRBJ2-6; D gene unclear. Germline V CDR1 and CDR2: SSHAT, FNYEAQ (reference sequence). Trimming cost V 5 bases and J 5 bases, with 16 bases left between them. The CDR3 is 16 amino acids. CDR3 coding DNA: TGTGCCAGCAGCCGGGTGCCACAAAGTCGGGCCAACGTCCTGACTTTC. Its translation: CASSRVPQSRANVLTF.

The chain combines TRBV6-1 with TRBJ2-6, with 7 nucleotides matching TRBD1. The V gene end was trimmed by 3 bases and the J gene end by 0 bases; junction bases not matched to a gene: 5. This CDR3 is built from 17 residues. Germline CDR1 reads MNHNS; CDR2 reads SASEGT. CDR3: CASSDRDRFSGANVLTF. In nucleotides, the CDR3 is TGTGCCAGCAGTGACCGGGACAGATTCTCTGGGGCCAACGTCCTGACTTTC.

The V call is TRBV5-4, the J call TRBJ2-7; 7 positions agree with TRBD2. V trimming: 6 bases; J trimming: 8 bases; junction bases outside the gene matches: 11. The CDR3 is 13 residues long. The germline gives CDR1 SGHNT, CDR2 YYREEE (reference sequence). The CDR3 DNA follows: TGTGCCAGCATGGGGGAGGGAGCTACGAAGCAGTACTTC. Residues: CASMGEGATKQYF. Drawing the rest from reference TRBV5-4 and TRBJ2-7, the complete variable domain is ETGVTQSPTHLIKTRGQQVTLRCSSQSGHNTVSWYQQALGQGPQFIFQYYREEENGRGNFPPRFSGLQFPNYSSELNVNALELDDSALYLCASMGEGATKQYFGPGTRLTVT.

This chain links TRBV19 with TRBJ1-5, with D unclear. CDR1 is LNHDA, CDR2 SQIVND, per germline (reference sequence). V lost 7 bases to trimming and J lost 6 bases, with 16 bases between them. This CDR3 is 14 amino acids long. The CDR3 sequence: CASNHRQFVQPQHF. DNA for the CDR3: TGTGCCAGTAATCATAGACAATTTGTTCAGCCCCAGCATTTT.

The V call is TRBV2, the J call TRBJ2-5, with D possibly matching TRBD1 (6 bases). This CDR3 is 12 amino acids long. Trimming left V 3 bases short and J 4 bases short, with 6 bases between. The germline gives CDR1 SNHLY, CDR2 FYNNEI. The CDR3 region has the DNA TGTGCCAGCAGTGACAGGGGAGAGACCCAGTACTTC. This gives the protein CASSDRGETQYF.

For this clone: At the DNA level, this CDR3 is encoded by other sequences in the same sample as well. This chain joins TRBV28 and TRBJ2-7, with TRBD1 as a possible D gene (6 bases). CDR1 MDHEN and CDR2 SYDVKM come from the germline V gene. The CDR3 length is 14 residues. Between the trimmed V and J ends, which lost 3 bases and 1 base, there was a span of 10 bases. The CDR3 coding sequence is TGTGCCAGCAGTTTCGGCAGGGGTTCCTACGAGCAGTACTTC. The encoded protein is CASSFGRGSYEQYF.

The CDR3 region has the DNA TGTGCCAGCAGTGAAGGATCGAGGGAGACCTACGAGCAGTACTTC. This encodes CASSEGSRETYEQYF. The gene calls are TRBV6-1 and TRBJ2-7, with D maybe TRBD2 (5 bases). CDR3 length equals 15 residues. The germline V gene has CDR1 MNHNS and CDR2 SASEGT. Trimming took 1 base from V and 2 from J, leaving 12 bases between them.

This rearrangement joins TRBV18 to TRBJ1-5; TRBD1 agrees at 8 bases. V was clipped by 2 bases and J by 6 bases; unmatched bases: 9. The germline V gene has CDR1 KGHSH and CDR2 LQKENI. The CDR3 covers 16 residues. This chain's CDR3 is CASSPTDRTGTQPQHF. The CDR3 DNA reads as TGTGCCAGCTCACCAACCGACCGGACAGGGACTCAGCCCCAGCATTTT.

This chain connects TRBV19 to TRBJ1-3; maybe TRBD1 (5 bases). Germline V gene sequence: CDR1 LNHDA, CDR2 SQIVND (reference sequence). V was trimmed by 5 bases and J by 0 bases, leaving 20 bases between them. This CDR3 spans 18 amino acids. The CDR3 protein is CASSSSGQRIYSGNTIYF. DNA for the CDR3: TGTGCCAGTAGTTCGTCCGGACAAAGAATATACTCTGGAAACACCATATATTTT.